Below, 20 T cell receptor beta chains from the same sample are listed, as sequenced in a study of T cell responses to AZD1222 COVID-19 vaccine. Method: immunoSEQ multiplex PCR; TCRdb's copy keeps in-frame clones and lacks some. Among some 120,000 clones listed, roughly 84% were seen once. Here the sequenced sample was peripheral blood, taken on day 0 of AZD1222 vaccination. Source of these receptors: an adult in good health.

CDR3: CASTPTSGYNEQFF. CDR3 coding DNA: TGTGCCAGCACCCCGACTAGCGGGTACAATGAGCAGTTCTTC. V is TRBV14 and J is TRBJ2-1; 10 bases align to TRBD2. The CDR3 spans 14 residues. Germline-derived CDR1 and CDR2 are SGHDN and FVKESK. J lost 4 bases, V lost 7 bases, and 4 bases had no gene match.

This CDR3 reads CASSLVEKGELFF. Written as DNA, the CDR3 is TGCGCCAGCAGCTTGGTCGAAAAAGGGGAGCTGTTTTTT. This chain joins TRBV5-1 and TRBJ2-2; D ambiguous. Germline V gene sequence: CDR1 SGHRS, CDR2 YFSETQ. The V and J ends lost 0 bases and 8 bases respectively, with 8 bases between them. The CDR3 extends over 13 amino acids.

V usage is TRBV10-3 and J usage is TRBJ2-3; 10 nucleotides line up with TRBD1. Germline CDR1 reads ENHRY; CDR2 reads SYGVKD. The J segment lost 5 bases and the V segment lost 10 bases, leaving 12 bases of the junction unmatched. The CDR3 totals 15 residues. CDR3 bases: TGTGCCACCCACCACGGGACAGGGGTCATAGATACGCAGTATTTT. This codes for CATHHGTGVIDTQYF.

The chain combines TRBV6-5 with TRBJ1-5; D gene unclear. Germline V CDR1 and CDR2: MNHEY, SVGAGI. V dropped 7 bases and J dropped 7 bases, with 20 bases sitting between them. The CDR3 has 15 residues. The DNA for the CDR3 is TGTGCCAGCACGCCGGGGAACGGGCCAAACCAGCCCCAGCATTTT. Its translation: CASTPGNGPNQPQHF.

This chain uses TRBV19 with TRBJ1-2; TRBD1 matches 8 bases. The germline CDR1 and CDR2 sequences are LNHDA and SQIVND (reference sequence). V was pared by 7 bases and J by 2 bases, with 9 bases of the junction left unmatched. The CDR3 totals 15 residues. The CDR3 region has the DNA TGTGCCAGTATATCAGGACAGGGATGGAACTATGGCTACACCTTC. Translated: CASISGQGWNYGYTF.

The V call is TRBV5-1, the J call TRBJ2-3, with D possibly being TRBD2 (5 bases). CDR3 length: 15 residues. CDR1 and CDR2 (germline): SGHRS, YFSETQ. V was trimmed by 0 bases and J by 6 bases, leaving 14 bases between them. The CDR3 reads CASSLGGPTGDTQYF. CDR3 DNA sequence: TGCGCCAGCAGCTTGGGAGGCCCCACGGGGGATACGCAGTATTTT.

V is TRBV28 and J is TRBJ1-2, with 9 bases matching TRBD1. CDR1 and CDR2 (germline): MDHEN, SYDVKM. The CDR3 runs 15 residues. Losses at the gene ends were 5 bases for V and 5 bases for J; bases not matched to a gene: 9. CDR3 sequence reads: CASSLEPGQGYGYTF. Here the CDR3 DNA reads TGTGCCAGCAGTCTCGAACCGGGACAGGGTTATGGCTACACCTTC.

The sample holds one count of this clone. The chain combines TRBV5-1 with TRBJ1-1; D is undetermined. Germline V gives CDR1 SGHRS, CDR2 YFSETQ. Trimming cost V 0 bases and J 7 bases, with 10 bases left between them. The CDR3 has 13 amino acids. In nucleotides, the CDR3 is TGCGCCAGCAGCTTGGCCGGGAGGGATGAAGCTTTCTTT. Its translation is CASSLAGRDEAFF.

The rearrangement uses TRBV18 and TRBJ2-1; 12 nucleotides agree with TRBD2. The CDR3 consists of 15 residues. Losses at the gene ends were 4 bases for V and 5 bases for J; bases not matched to a gene: 3. CDR1 KGHSH and CDR2 LQKENI come from the germline V gene. This CDR3 is CASSQLAGGDNEQFF. For the CDR3, the DNA is TGTGCCAGCTCACAACTAGCGGGAGGTGACAATGAGCAGTTCTTC.

This clone was recorded once. J is TRBJ1-5 and V is TRBV15; TRBD1 aligns across 7 bases. V shed 1 base and J 10 bases; nucleotides not matched to a gene: 10. Germline lookup yields CDR1 LNHNV and CDR2 YYDKDF (reference sequence). The CDR3 has 15 amino acids. CDR3 in amino acids: CATSRGQGSGTPQHF. CDR3 DNA sequence: TGTGCCACCAGCAGAGGACAGGGTTCCGGAACTCCCCAGCATTTT.

The gene calls are TRBV10-3 and TRBJ2-5; 10 bases line up with TRBD1. Germline CDR1 and CDR2: ENHRY and SYGVKD. This CDR3 region has 17 residues. Trimming cost V 5 bases and J 2 bases; bases outside gene matches: 11. CDR3 sequence (DNA): TGTGCCATCAGTCCGGGACAGGGGAGGGTTGGGCAAGAGACCCAGTACTTC. Its translation: CAISPGQGRVGQETQYF.

The rearrangement joins TRBV7-8 to TRBJ2-5; D not resolved. The CDR3 is 11 residues long. Germline V gene data show CDR1 as SGHVS and CDR2 as FQNEAQ. V lost 0 bases and J lost 5, with 1 base in between. CDR3 protein: CASSLAETQYF. The CDR3 bases are TGTGCCAGCAGCTTAGCTGAGACCCAGTACTTC.

There are a few counts of this clone. The V call is TRBV7-8, the J call TRBJ2-7, with D tentatively TRBD1 (6 bases). V dropped 1 base and J dropped 3 bases, with 16 bases sitting between them. The CDR3 spans 16 residues. CDR1 SGHVS and CDR2 FQNEAQ come from the germline V gene. The CDR3 is CASSLGRGSRFYEQYF. CDR3 nucleotides: TGTGCCAGCAGCTTAGGAAGGGGGTCCCGCTTCTACGAGCAGTACTTC.

The V gene is TRBV9, the J gene TRBJ2-7, with D unresolved. V lost 0 bases and J 3 bases, leaving 10 bases between the germline ends. Germline V gene data show CDR1 as SGDLS and CDR2 as YYNGEE. The CDR3 spans 14 residues. CDR3 amino acids: CASSVAHGYYEQYF. The CDR3 region has the DNA TGTGCCAGCAGCGTAGCACACGGTTACTACGAGCAGTACTTC.

The chain couples TRBV11-3 to TRBJ2-1; TRBD2 matches at 9 bases. The CDR3 contains 17 residues. The germline CDR1 and CDR2 sequences are SGHNT and YENEEA. Unmatched junction bases numbered 12, after V lost 2 bases and J lost 7 bases. CDR3 sequence reads: CASSLWTQAGGINEQFF. As DNA, the CDR3 is TGTGCCAGCAGCTTATGGACCCAAGCGGGGGGTATTAATGAGCAGTTCTTC.

V usage is TRBV11-3 and J usage is TRBJ2-2; 9 nucleotides align to TRBD1. J was trimmed by 4 bases and V by 1 base; bases with no gene match: 4. The CDR3 length is 16 residues. The V gene's germline CDR1 is SGHNT and CDR2 YENEEA. The CDR3 DNA follows: TGTGCCAGCAGCTTAGGGACAGGGGCGTTCACCGGGGAGCTGTTTTTT. Its protein is CASSLGTGAFTGELFF.

The genes are TRBV5-1 and TRBJ1-5; D is undetermined. The germline V gene has CDR1 SGHRS and CDR2 YFSETQ. This CDR3 has 13 residues. Trimming shortened V by 2 bases and J by 5 bases, and 8 bases separated the two germline ends. CDR3 DNA sequence: TGCGCCAGCAGCTTAAGCGAGGATCAGCCCCAGCATTTT. Translation: CASSLSEDQPQHF.

J is TRBJ2-7 and V is TRBV6-8, with a weak D call TRBD2 (6 bases). From germline, CDR1 is MNHGY and CDR2 SAAAGT. This CDR3 contains 15 residues. V lost 3 bases and J 1 base, leaving 13 bases between the germline ends. The CDR3 is CASSYGGSLSYEQYF. The CDR3 nucleotides read TGTGCCAGCAGTTATGGGGGGTCGCTTTCCTACGAGCAGTACTTC.

The rearrangement uses TRBV4-2 and TRBJ1-5; 7 nucleotides match TRBD1. Unmatched junction bases numbered 8, after V lost 4 bases and J lost 5 bases. The CDR3 loop spans 15 amino acids. The germline V gene has CDR1 LGHNA and CDR2 YNFKEQ. The CDR3 loop is CASSPEDRWDQPQHF. The DNA for the CDR3 is TGTGCCAGCAGCCCAGAGGACAGGTGGGATCAGCCCCAGCATTTT.

This chain links TRBV6-5 with TRBJ2-7, with 7 nucleotides matching TRBD2. Unmatched junction bases numbered 7, after V lost 5 bases and J lost 0 bases. From germline, CDR1 is MNHEY and CDR2 SVGAGI. The CDR3 is 15 residues long. The CDR3 reads CASSPMGGSSYEQYF. The CDR3 bases are TGTGCCAGCAGTCCGATGGGGGGGAGCTCCTACGAGCAGTACTTC.